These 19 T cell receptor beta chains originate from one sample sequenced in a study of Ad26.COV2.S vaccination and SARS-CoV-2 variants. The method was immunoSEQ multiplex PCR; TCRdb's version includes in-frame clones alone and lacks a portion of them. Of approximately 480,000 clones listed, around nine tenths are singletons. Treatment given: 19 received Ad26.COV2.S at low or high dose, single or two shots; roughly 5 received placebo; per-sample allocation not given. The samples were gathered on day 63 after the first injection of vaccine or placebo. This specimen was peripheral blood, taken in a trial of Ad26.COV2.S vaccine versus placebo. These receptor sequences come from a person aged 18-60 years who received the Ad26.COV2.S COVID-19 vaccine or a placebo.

The CDR3 reads CASSYLTEAFF. The CDR3 bases are TGTGCCAGCAGTTACCTCACTGAAGCTTTCTTT. This chain uses TRBV6-2 or TRBV6-3 with TRBJ1-1; D is unclear. CDR1 MNHEY and CDR2 SVGEGT come from the germline V gene. V was pared by 2 bases and J by 4 bases, with 2 bases between. The CDR3 sequence is 11 residues long.

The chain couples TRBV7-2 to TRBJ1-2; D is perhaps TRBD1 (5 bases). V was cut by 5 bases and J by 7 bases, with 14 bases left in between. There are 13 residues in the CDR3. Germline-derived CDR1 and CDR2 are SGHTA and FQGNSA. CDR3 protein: CASSGPGLGGYTF. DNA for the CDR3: TGTGCCAGCAGCGGACCAGGGTTAGGTGGCTACACCTTC.

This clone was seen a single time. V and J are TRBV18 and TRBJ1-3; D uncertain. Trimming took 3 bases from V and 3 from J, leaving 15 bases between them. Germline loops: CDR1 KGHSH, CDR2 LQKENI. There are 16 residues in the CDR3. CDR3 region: CASSPDRGIGGNTIYF. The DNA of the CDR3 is TGTGCCAGCTCACCGGATCGGGGTATTGGTGGAAACACCATATATTTT.

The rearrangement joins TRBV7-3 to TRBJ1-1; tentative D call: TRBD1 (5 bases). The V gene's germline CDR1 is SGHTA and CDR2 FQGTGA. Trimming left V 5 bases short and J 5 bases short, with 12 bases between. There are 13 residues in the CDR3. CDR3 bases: TGTGCCAGCAGCCCCGCGGGGGGGACTGAAGCTTTCTTT. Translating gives CASSPAGGTEAFF. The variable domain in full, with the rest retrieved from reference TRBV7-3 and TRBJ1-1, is GAGVSQTPSNKVTEKGKYVELRCDPISGHTALYWYRQSLGQGPEFLIYFQGTGAADDSGLPNDRFFAVRPEGSVSTLKIQRTERGDSAVYLCASSPAGGTEAFFGQGTRLTVV.

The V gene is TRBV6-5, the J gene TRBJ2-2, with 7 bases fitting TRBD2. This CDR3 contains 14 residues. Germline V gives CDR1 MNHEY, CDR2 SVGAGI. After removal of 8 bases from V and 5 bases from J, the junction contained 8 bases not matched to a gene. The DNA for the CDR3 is TGTGCCAGCTCATACGCCGGGGGGACCGGGGAGCTGTTTTTT. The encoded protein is CASSYAGGTGELFF.

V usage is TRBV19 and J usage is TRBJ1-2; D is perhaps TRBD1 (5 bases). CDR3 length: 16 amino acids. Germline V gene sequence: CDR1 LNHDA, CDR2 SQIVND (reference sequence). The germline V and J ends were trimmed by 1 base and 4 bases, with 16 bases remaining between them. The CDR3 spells CASSIAFAGLRYGYTF. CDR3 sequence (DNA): TGTGCCAGTAGTATAGCTTTTGCAGGGCTACGCTATGGCTACACCTTC.

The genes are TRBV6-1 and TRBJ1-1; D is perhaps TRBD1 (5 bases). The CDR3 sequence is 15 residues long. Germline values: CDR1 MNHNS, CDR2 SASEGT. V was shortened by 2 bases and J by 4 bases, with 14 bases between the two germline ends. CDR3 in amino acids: CASSERGGGTTEAFF. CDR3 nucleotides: TGTGCCAGCAGTGAACGGGGTGGCGGGACCACTGAAGCTTTCTTT.

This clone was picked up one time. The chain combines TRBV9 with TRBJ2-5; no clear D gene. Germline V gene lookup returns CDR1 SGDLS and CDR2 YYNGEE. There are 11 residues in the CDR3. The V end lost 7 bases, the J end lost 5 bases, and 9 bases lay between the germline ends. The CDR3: CASGLEETQYF. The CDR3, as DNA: TGTGCCAGCGGCCTTGAGGAGACCCAGTACTTC.

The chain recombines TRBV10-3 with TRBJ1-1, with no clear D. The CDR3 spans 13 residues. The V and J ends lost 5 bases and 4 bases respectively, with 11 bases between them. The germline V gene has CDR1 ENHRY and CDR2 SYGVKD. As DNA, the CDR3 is TGTGCCATCAGTTCGCTTCTGGGCACTGAAGCTTTCTTT. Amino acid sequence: CAISSLLGTEAFF.

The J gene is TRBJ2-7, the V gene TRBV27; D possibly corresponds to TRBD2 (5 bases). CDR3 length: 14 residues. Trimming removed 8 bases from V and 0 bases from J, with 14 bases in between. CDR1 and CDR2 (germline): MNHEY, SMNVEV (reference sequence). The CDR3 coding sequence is TGTGCCAGCCGCCGGGGTCTCAGCTCCTACGAGCAGTACTTC. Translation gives CASRRGLSSYEQYF.

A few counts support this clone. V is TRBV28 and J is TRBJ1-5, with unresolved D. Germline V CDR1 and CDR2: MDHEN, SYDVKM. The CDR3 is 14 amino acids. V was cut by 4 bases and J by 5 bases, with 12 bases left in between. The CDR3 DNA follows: TGTGCCAGCAGTTCCGACCCCCGCTATCAGCCCCAGCATTTT. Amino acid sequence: CASSSDPRYQPQHF.

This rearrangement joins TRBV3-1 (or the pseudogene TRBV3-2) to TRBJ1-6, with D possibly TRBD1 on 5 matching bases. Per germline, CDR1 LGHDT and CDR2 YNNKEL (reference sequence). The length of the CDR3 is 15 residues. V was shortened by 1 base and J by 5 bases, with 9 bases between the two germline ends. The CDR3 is CASSQARGNNSPLHF. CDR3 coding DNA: TGTGCCAGCAGCCAAGCTCGGGGGAATAATTCACCCCTCCACTTT.

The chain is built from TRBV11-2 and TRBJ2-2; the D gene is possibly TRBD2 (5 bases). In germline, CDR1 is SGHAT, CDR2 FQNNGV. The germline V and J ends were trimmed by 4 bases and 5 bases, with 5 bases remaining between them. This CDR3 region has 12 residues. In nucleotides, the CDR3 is TGTGCCAGCAGCTGGAGGACCGGGGAGCTGTTTTTT. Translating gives CASSWRTGELFF.

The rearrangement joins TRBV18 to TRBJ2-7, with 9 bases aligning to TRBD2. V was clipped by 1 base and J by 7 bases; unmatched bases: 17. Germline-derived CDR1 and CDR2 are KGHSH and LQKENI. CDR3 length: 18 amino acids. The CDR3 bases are TGTGCCAGCTCACCACTCCCAACTAGCGGGTCCCTCCTGGGGGAGCAGTACTTC. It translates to CASSPLPTSGSLLGEQYF.

In nucleotides, the CDR3 is TGTGCCAGCAGTTACTCTGCCGGCGGCGAGCAGTACTTC. Protein sequence: CASSYSAGGEQYF. This rearrangement joins TRBV6-5 to TRBJ2-7; D unclear. The CDR3 loop spans 13 amino acids. Trimming shortened V by 0 bases and J by 6 bases, and 9 bases separated the two germline ends. Looked up from germline, CDR1 is MNHEY and CDR2 is SVGAGI.

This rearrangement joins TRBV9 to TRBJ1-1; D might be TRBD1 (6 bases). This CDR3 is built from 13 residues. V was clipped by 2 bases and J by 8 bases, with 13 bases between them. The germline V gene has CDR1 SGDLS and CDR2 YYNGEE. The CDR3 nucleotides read TGTGCCAGCAGCGTGAGCATAGGGGGAGAAGCTTTCTTT. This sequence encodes CASSVSIGGEAFF.

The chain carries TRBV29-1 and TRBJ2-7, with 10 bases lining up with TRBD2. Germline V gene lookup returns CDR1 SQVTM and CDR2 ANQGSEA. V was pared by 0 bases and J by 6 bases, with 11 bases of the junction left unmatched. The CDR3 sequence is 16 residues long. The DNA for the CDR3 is TGCAGCGTTGAAGATCTGGCTAGCGGGAGTATTCGCGAGCAGTACTTC. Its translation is CSVEDLASGSIREQYF.

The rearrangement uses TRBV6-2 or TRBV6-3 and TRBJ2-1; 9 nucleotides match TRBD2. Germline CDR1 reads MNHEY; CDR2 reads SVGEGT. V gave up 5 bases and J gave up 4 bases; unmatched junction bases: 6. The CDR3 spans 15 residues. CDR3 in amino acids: CASSDGTSPYNEQFF. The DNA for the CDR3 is TGTGCCAGCAGTGACGGGACTAGCCCTTACAATGAGCAGTTCTTC.

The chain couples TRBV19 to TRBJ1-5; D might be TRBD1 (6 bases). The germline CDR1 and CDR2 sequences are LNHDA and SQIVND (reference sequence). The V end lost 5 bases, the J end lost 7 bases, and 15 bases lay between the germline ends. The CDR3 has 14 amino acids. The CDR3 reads CASSFTGIRQPQHF. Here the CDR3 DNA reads TGTGCCAGTAGTTTTACAGGGATTCGGCAGCCCCAGCATTTT.